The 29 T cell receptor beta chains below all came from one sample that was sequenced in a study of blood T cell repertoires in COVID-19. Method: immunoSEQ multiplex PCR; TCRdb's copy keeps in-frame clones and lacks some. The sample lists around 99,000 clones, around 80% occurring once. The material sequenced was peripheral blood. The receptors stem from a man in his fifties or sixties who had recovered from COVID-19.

The CDR3 loop is CATSDFAGGHEQFF. Here the CDR3 DNA reads TGTGCCACCAGTGACTTTGCGGGAGGTCATGAGCAGTTCTTC. The rearrangement uses TRBV24-1 and TRBJ2-1; 8 bases are shared with TRBD2. With 4 bases clipped from V and 8 bases from J, the junction kept 6 bases outside the gene matches. Germline CDR1 and CDR2: KGHDR and SFDVKD. The CDR3 has 14 residues.

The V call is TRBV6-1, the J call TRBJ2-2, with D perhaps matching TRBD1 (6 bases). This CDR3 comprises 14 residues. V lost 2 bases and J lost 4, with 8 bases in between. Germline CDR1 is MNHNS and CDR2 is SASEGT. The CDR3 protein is CASSERGGTGELFF. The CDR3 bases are TGTGCCAGCAGTGAACGAGGGGGCACCGGGGAGCTGTTTTTT.

CDR3 coding DNA: TGCGCCAGCAGCAGCACAGGGGCTGGGGCCAACGTCCTGACTTTC. Translated, it gives CASSSTGAGANVLTF. This chain joins TRBV5-1 and TRBJ2-6; 7 bases fit TRBD1. Germline CDR1 is SGHRS and CDR2 is YFSETQ. V shed 4 bases and J 2 bases; nucleotides not matched to a gene: 3. The CDR3 contains 15 residues.

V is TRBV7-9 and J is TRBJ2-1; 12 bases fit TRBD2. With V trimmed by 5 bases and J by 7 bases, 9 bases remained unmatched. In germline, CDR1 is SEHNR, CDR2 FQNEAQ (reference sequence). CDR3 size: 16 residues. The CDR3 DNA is TGTGCCAGCAGCCCCACCCCAGGACTAGCGGGAAATGAGCAGTTCTTC. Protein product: CASSPTPGLAGNEQFF. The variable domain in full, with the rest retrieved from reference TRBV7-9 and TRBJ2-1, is DTGVSQNPRHKITKRGQNVTFRCDPISEHNRLYWYRQTLGQGPEFLTYFQNEAQLEKSRLLSDRFSAERPKGSFSTLEIQRTEQGDSAMYLCASSPTPGLAGNEQFFGPGTRLTVL.

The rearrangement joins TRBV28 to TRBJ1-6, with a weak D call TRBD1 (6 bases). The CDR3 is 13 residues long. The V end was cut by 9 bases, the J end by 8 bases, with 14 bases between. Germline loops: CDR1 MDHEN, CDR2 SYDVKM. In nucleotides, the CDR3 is TGTGCCAGTTCACAGGGAAATGATTCACCCCTCCACTTT. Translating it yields CASSQGNDSPLHF.

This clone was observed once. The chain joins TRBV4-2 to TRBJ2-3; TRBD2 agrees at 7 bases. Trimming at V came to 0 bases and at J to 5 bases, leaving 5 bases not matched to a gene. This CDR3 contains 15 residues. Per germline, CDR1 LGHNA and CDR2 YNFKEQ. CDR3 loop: CASSQEEAGVDTQYF. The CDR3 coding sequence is TGTGCCAGCAGCCAAGAAGAGGCGGGAGTAGATACGCAGTATTTT.

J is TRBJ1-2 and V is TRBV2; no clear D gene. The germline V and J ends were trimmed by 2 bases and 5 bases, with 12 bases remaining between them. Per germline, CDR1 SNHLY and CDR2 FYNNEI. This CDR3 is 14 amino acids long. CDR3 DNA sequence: TGTGCCAGCAGTGAATCTGATCCCGAGTATGGCTACACCTTC. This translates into CASSESDPEYGYTF.

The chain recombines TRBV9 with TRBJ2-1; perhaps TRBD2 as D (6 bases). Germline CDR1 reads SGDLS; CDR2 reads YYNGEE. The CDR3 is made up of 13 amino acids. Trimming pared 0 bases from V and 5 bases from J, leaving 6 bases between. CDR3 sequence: CASSVGGNNEQFF. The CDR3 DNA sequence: TGTGCCAGCAGCGTAGGCGGGAACAATGAGCAGTTCTTC.

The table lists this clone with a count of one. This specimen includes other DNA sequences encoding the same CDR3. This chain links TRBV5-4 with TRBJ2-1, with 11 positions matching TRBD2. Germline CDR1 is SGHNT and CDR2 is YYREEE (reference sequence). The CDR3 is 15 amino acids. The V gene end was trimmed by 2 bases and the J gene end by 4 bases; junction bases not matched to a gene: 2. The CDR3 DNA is TGTGCCAGCAGCTTTAGCGGGGGGGCGTACAATGAGCAGTTCTTC. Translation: CASSFSGGAYNEQFF.

CDR3 sequence reads: CASSGGRATQETQYF. The CDR3 bases are TGTGCCAGCAGTGGAGGCAGGGCCACACAAGAGACCCAGTACTTC. The gene calls are TRBV2 and TRBJ2-5, with D perhaps matching TRBD1 (5 bases). Trimming pared 4 bases from V and 2 bases from J, leaving 14 bases between. This CDR3 comprises 15 residues. CDR1 SNHLY and CDR2 FYNNEI come from the germline V gene.

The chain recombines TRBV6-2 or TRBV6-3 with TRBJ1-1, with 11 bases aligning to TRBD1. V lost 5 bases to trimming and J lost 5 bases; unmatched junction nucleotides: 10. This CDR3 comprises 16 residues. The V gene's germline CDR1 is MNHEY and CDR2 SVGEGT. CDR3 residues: CASSDSRDRGRTEAFF. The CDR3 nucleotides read TGTGCCAGCAGTGATTCACGGGACAGGGGGAGGACTGAAGCTTTCTTT.

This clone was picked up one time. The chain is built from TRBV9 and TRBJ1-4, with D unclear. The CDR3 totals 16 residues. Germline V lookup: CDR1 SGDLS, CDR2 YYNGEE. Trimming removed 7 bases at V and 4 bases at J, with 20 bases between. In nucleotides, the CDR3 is TGTGCCAGCTCACGTGGTAACGGGAGGGATAATGAAAAACTGTTTTTT. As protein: CASSRGNGRDNEKLFF.

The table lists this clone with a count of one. The DNA of the CDR3 is TGTGCCAGCAGTGAAATGGGGGGGCTCGAGGCAGAGACCCAGTACTTC. Translating it yields CASSEMGGLEAETQYF. The J gene is TRBJ2-5, the V gene TRBV25-1; maybe TRBD2 (7 bases). The CDR3 sequence is 16 residues long. V lost 2 bases and J 4 bases, leaving 17 bases between the germline ends. Germline-derived CDR1 and CDR2 are MGHDK and SYGVNS. The full variable domain, with the rest looked up from reference TRBV25-1 and TRBJ2-5, is EADIYQTPRYLVIGTGKKITLECSQTMGHDKMYWYQQDPGMELHLIHYSYGVNSTEKGDLSSESTVSRIRTEHFPLTLESARPSHTSQYLCASSEMGGLEAETQYFGPGTRLLVL.

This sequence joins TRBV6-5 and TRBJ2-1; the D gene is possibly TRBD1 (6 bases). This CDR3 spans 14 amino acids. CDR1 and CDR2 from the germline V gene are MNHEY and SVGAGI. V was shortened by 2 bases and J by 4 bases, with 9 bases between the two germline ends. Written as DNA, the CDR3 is TGTGCCAGCAGTTACACAGGACAGTACAATGAGCAGTTCTTC. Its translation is CASSYTGQYNEQFF.

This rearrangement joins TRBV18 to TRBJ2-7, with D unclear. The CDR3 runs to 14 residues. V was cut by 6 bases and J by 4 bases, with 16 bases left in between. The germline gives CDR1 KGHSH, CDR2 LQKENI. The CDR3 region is CASSTGHTGYEQYF. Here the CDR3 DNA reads TGTGCCAGCTCCACCGGTCATACTGGTTACGAGCAGTACTTC.

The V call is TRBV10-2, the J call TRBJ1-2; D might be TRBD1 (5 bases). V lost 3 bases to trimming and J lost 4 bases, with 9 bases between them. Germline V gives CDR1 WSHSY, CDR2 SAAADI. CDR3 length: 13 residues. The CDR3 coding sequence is TGCGCCAGCAGTGACTCAGGGTCCTATGGCTACACCTTC. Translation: CASSDSGSYGYTF.

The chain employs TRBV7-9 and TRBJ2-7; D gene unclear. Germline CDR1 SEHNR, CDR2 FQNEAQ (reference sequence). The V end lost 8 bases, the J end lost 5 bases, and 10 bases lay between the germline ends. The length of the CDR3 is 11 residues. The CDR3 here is CASRVGDEQYF. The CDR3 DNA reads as TGTGCCAGCCGAGTGGGCGACGAGCAGTACTTC.

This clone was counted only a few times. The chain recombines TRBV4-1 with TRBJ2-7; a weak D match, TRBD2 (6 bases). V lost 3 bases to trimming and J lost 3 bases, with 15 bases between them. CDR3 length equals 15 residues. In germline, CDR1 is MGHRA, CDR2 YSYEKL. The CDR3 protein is CASSQKDGGHYEQYF. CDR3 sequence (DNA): TGCGCCAGCAGCCAGAAGGACGGAGGGCACTACGAGCAGTACTTC.

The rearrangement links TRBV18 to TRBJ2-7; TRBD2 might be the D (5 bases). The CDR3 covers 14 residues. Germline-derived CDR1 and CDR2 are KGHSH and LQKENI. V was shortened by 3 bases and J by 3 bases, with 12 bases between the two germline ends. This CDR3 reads CASSPSPGIYEQYF. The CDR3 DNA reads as TGTGCCAGCTCACCTTCACCGGGGATCTACGAGCAGTACTTC. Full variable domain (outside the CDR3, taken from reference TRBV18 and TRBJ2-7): NAGVMQNPRHLVRRRGQEARLRCSPMKGHSHVYWYRQLPEEGLKFMVYLQKENIIDESGMPKERFSAEFPKEGPSILRIQQVVRGDSAAYFCASSPSPGIYEQYFGPGTRLTVT.

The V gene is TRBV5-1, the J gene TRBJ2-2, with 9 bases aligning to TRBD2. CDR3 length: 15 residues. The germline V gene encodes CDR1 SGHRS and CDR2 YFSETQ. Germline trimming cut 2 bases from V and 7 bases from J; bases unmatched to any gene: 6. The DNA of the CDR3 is TGCGCCAGCAGCTTTTTAGCGGGAGAGAACGGGGAGCTGTTTTTT. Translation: CASSFLAGENGELFF.

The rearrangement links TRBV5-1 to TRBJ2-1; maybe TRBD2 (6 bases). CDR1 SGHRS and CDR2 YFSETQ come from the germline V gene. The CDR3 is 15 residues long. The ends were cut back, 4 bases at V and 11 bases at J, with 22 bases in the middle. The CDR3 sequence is CASSPGSGSGFKQFF. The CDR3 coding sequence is TGCGCCAGCAGCCCCGGTTCCGGGAGTGGATTTAAGCAGTTCTTC.

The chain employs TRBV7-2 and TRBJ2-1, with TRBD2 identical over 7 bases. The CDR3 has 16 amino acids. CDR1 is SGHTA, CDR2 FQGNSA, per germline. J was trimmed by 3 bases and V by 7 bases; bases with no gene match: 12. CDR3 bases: TGTGCCAGCACCCTAGACCGGGGGAGGGTCTACAATGAGCAGTTCTTC. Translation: CASTLDRGRVYNEQFF.

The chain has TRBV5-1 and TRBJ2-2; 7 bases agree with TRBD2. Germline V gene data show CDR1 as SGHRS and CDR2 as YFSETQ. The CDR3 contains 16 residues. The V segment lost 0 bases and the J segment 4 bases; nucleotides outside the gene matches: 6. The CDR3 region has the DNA TGCGCCAGCAGCTTGGGCTCGGGACTAACCACCGGGGAGCTGTTTTTT. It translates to CASSLGSGLTTGELFF.

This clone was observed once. The CDR3 DNA sequence: TGTGCCAGCAGTTCCCGCCGCCCCCTTAGCTCCTACGAGCAGTACTTC. Translation: CASSSRRPLSSYEQYF. The chain is built from TRBV6-2 or TRBV6-3 and TRBJ2-7; no definite D call. The CDR3 loop spans 16 amino acids. With 4 bases removed from V and 0 bases from J, the gap between germline ends came to 16 bases. Germline lookup yields CDR1 MNHEY and CDR2 SVGEGT.

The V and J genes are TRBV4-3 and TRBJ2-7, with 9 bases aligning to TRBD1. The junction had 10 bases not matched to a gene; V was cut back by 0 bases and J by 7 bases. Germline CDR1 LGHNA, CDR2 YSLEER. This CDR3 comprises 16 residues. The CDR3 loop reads CASSQDYRGRRGEQYF. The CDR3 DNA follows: TGCGCCAGCAGCCAAGATTACAGGGGGCGCCGGGGGGAGCAGTACTTC.

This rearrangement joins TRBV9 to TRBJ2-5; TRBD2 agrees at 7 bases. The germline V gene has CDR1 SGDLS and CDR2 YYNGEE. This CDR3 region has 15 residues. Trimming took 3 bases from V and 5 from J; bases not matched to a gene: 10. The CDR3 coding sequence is TGTGCCAGCAGCGCGTGGGGGGGTCTGCGGGAGACCCAGTACTTC. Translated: CASSAWGGLRETQYF.

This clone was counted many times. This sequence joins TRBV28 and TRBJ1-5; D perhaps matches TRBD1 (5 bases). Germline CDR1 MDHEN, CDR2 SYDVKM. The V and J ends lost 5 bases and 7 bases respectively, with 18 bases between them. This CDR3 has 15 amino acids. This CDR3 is CASSRDSEEGQPQHF. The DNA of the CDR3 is TGTGCCAGCAGTCGGGACTCCGAGGAGGGGCAGCCCCAGCATTTT.

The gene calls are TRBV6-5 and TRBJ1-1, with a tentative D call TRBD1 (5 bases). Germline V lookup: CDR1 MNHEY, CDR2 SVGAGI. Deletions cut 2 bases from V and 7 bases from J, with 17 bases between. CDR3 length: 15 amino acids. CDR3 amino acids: CASSYGGQGKIEAFF. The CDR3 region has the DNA TGTGCCAGCAGTTACGGCGGTCAGGGCAAAATTGAAGCTTTCTTT.

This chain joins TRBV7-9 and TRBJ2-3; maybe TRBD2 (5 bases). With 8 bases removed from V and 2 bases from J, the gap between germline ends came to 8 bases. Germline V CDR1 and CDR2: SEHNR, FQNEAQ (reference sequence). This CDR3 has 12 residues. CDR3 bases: TGTGCCAGCGAGCGGCTCACAGATACGCAGTATTTT. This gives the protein CASERLTDTQYF.